Following are 9 T cell receptor beta chains from one sample sequenced in a study of T cells after yellow fever vaccination. A single record per CDR3 protein comes from TCRdb applying MiXCR to the 5' RACE reads. The table lists 500,000 to 550,000 distinct CDR3 sequences, about a fifth of them singletons. Sequenced material: PBMCs, taken more than 20 days after the first yellow fever vaccination. These receptors came from a man between 18 and 29 years old who received the YFV17D yellow fever vaccine.

This clonotype occurred a few times. Its ends do not fully match the called genes, so a read error is possible. The CDR3: CASSYQRPRQYF. CDR3 coding DNA: TGTGCCAGCAGCTACCAACGGCCTCGGCAGTACTTT. The genes are TRBV7-3 and TRBJ2-7; no definite D call. The CDR3 is 12 amino acids. Germline V CDR1 and CDR2: SGHTA, FQGTGA. The full variable domain, with the rest looked up from reference TRBV7-3 and TRBJ2-7, is GAGVSQTPSNKVTEKGKYVELRCDPISGHTALYWYRQSLGQGPEFLIYFQGTGAADDSGLPNDRFFAVRPEGSVSTLKIQRTERGDSAVYLCASSYQRPRQYFGPGTRLTVT.

The chain joins TRBV6-2 or TRBV6-3 to TRBJ2-1; TRBD1 matches 8 bases. The germline gives CDR1 MNHEY, CDR2 SVGEGT. This CDR3 is built from 14 residues. V lost 6 bases and J lost 3; bases outside the gene matches: 4. Written as DNA, the CDR3 is TGTGCCAGCAGCAGGACAGGGATCTACAATGAGCAGTTCTTC. This translates into CASSRTGIYNEQFF.

This clonotype was picked up a small number of times. The V and J genes are TRBV10-3 and TRBJ2-3; D gene unclear. CDR3 length equals 13 residues. Per the germline V gene, CDR1 is ENHRY and CDR2 is SYGVKD. V was cut by 5 bases and J by 2 bases, with 8 bases left in between. The CDR3 is CAISPGATDTQYF. CDR3 nucleotide sequence: TGTGCCATCAGTCCGGGCGCCACAGATACGCAGTATTTT.

This clonotype came up a few times. The chain couples TRBV4-1 to TRBJ2-3; unclear D gene. The CDR3 is 12 residues long. Germline-derived CDR1 and CDR2 are MGHRA and YSYEKL. Trimming removed 0 bases from V and 8 bases from J, with 6 bases in between. CDR3 nucleotides: TGCGCCAGCAGCCAAGAGGGTTTTACGCAGTATTTT. Translating gives CASSQEGFTQYF.

CDR3 amino acids: CASSLFAGLAYNSPLHF. As DNA, the CDR3 is TGTGCCAGCAGTTTATTTGCGGGACTGGCCTATAATTCACCCCTCCACTTT. The V and J genes are TRBV27 and TRBJ1-6, with a possible D match to TRBD1 (5 bases). This CDR3 comprises 17 residues. Between the trimmed V and J ends, which lost 1 base and 2 bases, there was a span of 12 bases. Germline CDR1 is MNHEY and CDR2 is SMNVEV (reference sequence).

This clonotype was seen more than once but under ten times. The chain is built from TRBV7-9 and TRBJ2-1, with D uncertain. This CDR3 contains 14 residues. V lost 5 bases, J lost 4 bases, and 12 bases lay in between. CDR1 and CDR2 from the germline V gene are SEHNR and FQNEAQ (reference sequence). CDR3 sequence reads: CASSSETDYNEQFF. CDR3 in DNA: TGTGCCAGCAGCAGCGAGACCGATTACAATGAGCAGTTCTTC. The full variable domain, its missing parts supplied by reference TRBV7-9 and TRBJ2-1, is DTGVSQNPRHKITKRGQNVTFRCDPISEHNRLYWYRQTLGQGPEFLTYFQNEAQLEKSRLLSDRFSAERPKGSFSTLEIQRTEQGDSAMYLCASSSETDYNEQFFGPGTRLTVL.

The chain employs TRBV5-1 and TRBJ2-1, with 7 bases identical to TRBD2. The ends lost 4 bases at V and 2 bases at J; junction bases unmatched: 9. The germline V gene encodes CDR1 SGHRS and CDR2 YFSETQ. The CDR3 totals 16 residues. The CDR3 bases are TGCGCCAGCAGCGCTGCTAGCGGACGGACCTACAATGAGCAGTTCTTC. It translates to CASSAASGRTYNEQFF.

The V call is TRBV6-9, the J call TRBJ2-3; TRBD1 might be the D (5 bases). Germline V gene lookup returns CDR1 MNHGY and CDR2 SVAAGI. This CDR3 contains 14 residues. V dropped 8 bases and J dropped 0 bases, with 12 bases sitting between them. The CDR3 DNA sequence: TGTGCCAGCTTTGGAAACAGGAGCACAGATACGCAGTATTTT. Translation gives CASFGNRSTDTQYF.

This clonotype was observed many times. The V and J genes are TRBV20-1 and TRBJ2-5; D gene unclear. Germline V gene lookup returns CDR1 DFQATT and CDR2 SNEGSKA (reference sequence). This CDR3 is built from 14 residues. Trimming removed 1 base from V and 2 bases from J, with 11 bases in between. The CDR3 region is CSARGYSKQETQYF. In DNA form, the CDR3 reads TGCAGTGCTAGAGGATACTCGAAGCAAGAGACCCAGTACTTC.